The 12 T cell receptor beta chains below all came from one sample that was sequenced in a study of spatial heterogeneity in lung cancer. Time point: sample taken at primary tumor resection. Material for sequencing was whole RNA from tumor, nontumor lung or frozen PBMC, left unsorted. From the 5' RACE reads, TCRdb called clonotypes with MiXCR, one entry per CDR3 protein. The sample carries tens of thousands of distinct CDR3 sequences, approximately 12% recorded once. Sequenced here: PBMCs, sampled at surgery. These receptor sequences come from a male donor with early-stage non-small cell lung cancer.

V usage is TRBV7-8 and J usage is TRBJ2-5, with D possibly matching TRBD1 (5 bases). With 3 bases removed from V and 5 bases from J, the gap between germline ends came to 16 bases. CDR1 and CDR2 (germline): SGHVS, FQNEAQ. The CDR3 loop spans 15 amino acids. The DNA for the CDR3 is TGTGCCAGCAGCTTCAAGGCAGGGTCCCGGGAGACCCAGTACTTC. Translated, it gives CASSFKAGSRETQYF.

This clonotype came up many times. The chain has TRBV14 and TRBJ2-7; 11 bases align to TRBD1. Per germline, CDR1 SGHDN and CDR2 FVKESK. The trim removed 6 bases at V and 2 bases at J, leaving 12 bases unmatched. This CDR3 is built from 17 residues. CDR3 amino acids: CASSRPGTGGAAYEQYF. CDR3 nucleotides: TGTGCCAGCAGTCGCCCAGGGACAGGGGGTGCGGCCTACGAGCAGTACTTC.

This clonotype was observed a few times. J is TRBJ2-7 and V is TRBV7-9; 7 positions match TRBD1. Trimming took 2 bases from V and 1 from J; bases not matched to a gene: 11. In germline, CDR1 is SEHNR, CDR2 FQNEAQ (reference sequence). The CDR3 extends over 17 amino acids. The CDR3 DNA reads TGTGCCAGCAGCTTACCCCGACAGGGCCCTGCTTCCTACGAGCAGTACTTC. As protein: CASSLPRQGPASYEQYF. The full variable domain, with the rest looked up from reference TRBV7-9 and TRBJ2-7, is DTGVSQNPRHKITKRGQNVTFRCDPISEHNRLYWYRQTLGQGPEFLTYFQNEAQLEKSRLLSDRFSAERPKGSFSTLEIQRTEQGDSAMYLCASSLPRQGPASYEQYFGPGTRLTVT.

This clonotype was observed many times. The V gene is TRBV29-1, the J gene TRBJ2-1; 10 nucleotides match TRBD2. In germline, CDR1 is SQVTM, CDR2 ANQGSEA. Trimming took 6 bases from V and 9 from J; bases not matched to a gene: 17. The CDR3 sequence is 16 residues long. This CDR3 is CSVPLLAGDASGEQFF. The CDR3 region has the DNA TGCAGCGTACCCCTTCTAGCGGGAGACGCGAGCGGTGAGCAGTTCTTC.

The chain joins TRBV3-1 to TRBJ1-6; the D gene is possibly TRBD1 (5 bases). V was cut by 0 bases and J by 16 bases, with 13 bases left in between. Germline values: CDR1 LGHDT, CDR2 YNNKEL (reference sequence). The CDR3 is 13 residues long. The CDR3 coding sequence is TGTGCCAGCAGCCAAGATAGAGGGGTCAGACTCCACTTT. This encodes CASSQDRGVRLHF.

This chain connects TRBV27 to TRBJ1-2, with D possibly matching TRBD1 (6 bases). The CDR3 runs to 13 residues. V lost 3 bases to trimming and J lost 8 bases, with 13 bases between them. Germline CDR1 reads MNHEY; CDR2 reads SMNVEV (reference sequence). CDR3 DNA: TGTGCCAGCAGTTTCCGAGGGGGGCAGGGCTACACCTTC. This translates into CASSFRGGQGYTF.

The gene calls are TRBV4-1 and TRBJ1-5; D perhaps matches TRBD1 (6 bases). The CDR3 is 17 amino acids. The germline V and J ends were trimmed by 0 bases and 5 bases, with 17 bases remaining between them. Germline V gene sequence: CDR1 MGHRA, CDR2 YSYEKL. This CDR3 reads CASSQDDRGASDQPQHF. CDR3 sequence (DNA): TGCGCCAGCAGCCAAGATGACCGGGGGGCTTCGGATCAGCCCCAGCATTTT.

This clonotype showed up just a few times. The genes are TRBV5-1 and TRBJ2-5; the match to TRBD2 covers 10 bases. The CDR3 has 17 amino acids. Germline V gives CDR1 SGHRS, CDR2 YFSETQ. With 0 bases clipped from V and 5 bases from J, the junction kept 10 bases outside the gene matches. Here the CDR3 reads CASSLAGLAGAGETQYF. CDR3 DNA: TGCGCCAGCAGCTTGGCCGGGCTAGCGGGAGCAGGGGAGACCCAGTACTTC.

This clonotype was seen a handful of times. V usage is TRBV27 and J usage is TRBJ1-1, with 8 bases matching TRBD1. J gave up 1 base and V 5 bases, and 12 bases lay outside the gene matches. The CDR3 runs 17 residues. Germline V gene sequence: CDR1 MNHEY, CDR2 SMNVEV (reference sequence). The CDR3 here is CASSPLHYRGENTEAFF. The CDR3 region has the DNA TGTGCCAGCAGTCCCCTCCACTACAGGGGGGAGAACACTGAAGCTTTCTTT.

This clonotype has just a few counts. This chain joins TRBV24-1 and TRBJ1-5; the D is unclear. The CDR3 is made up of 15 amino acids. The V gene's germline CDR1 is KGHDR and CDR2 SFDVKD. V was shortened by 5 bases and J by 11 bases, with 21 bases between the two germline ends. The chain's CDR3 is CATSGSDGVGSSQHF. CDR3 DNA: TGTGCCACCAGTGGTTCCGATGGCGTCGGTTCGTCCCAGCATTTT.

The rearrangement joins TRBV7-8 to TRBJ2-1; D may be TRBD1 (5 bases). The germline V gene encodes CDR1 SGHVS and CDR2 FQNEAQ. V lost 4 bases and J lost 7, with 17 bases in between. The length of the CDR3 is 15 residues. Written as DNA, the CDR3 is TGTGCCAGCAGCTCAAAAACAGGTTTGTGGAATGAGCAGTTCTTC. This codes for CASSSKTGLWNEQFF. Based on the CDR3 plus reference TRBV7-8 and TRBJ2-1, the full variable domain is GAGVSQSPRYKVAKRGQDVALRCDPISGHVSLFWYQQALGQGPEFLTYFQNEAQLDKSGLPSDRFFAERPEGSVSTLKIQRTQQEDSAVYLCASSSKTGLWNEQFFGPGTRLTVL.

This clonotype was counted a single time. The CDR3, as DNA: TGCGCCAGCCCTAGGACAGGGGATGGGAGCTCCTACAATGAGCAGTTCTTC. It encodes CASPRTGDGSSYNEQFF. The V call is TRBV23-1, the J call TRBJ2-1; 9 positions agree with TRBD1. TRBV23-1 is labeled an ORF, and its function is uncertain. This CDR3 spans 17 amino acids. Trimming took 8 bases from V and 0 from J; bases not matched to a gene: 11.